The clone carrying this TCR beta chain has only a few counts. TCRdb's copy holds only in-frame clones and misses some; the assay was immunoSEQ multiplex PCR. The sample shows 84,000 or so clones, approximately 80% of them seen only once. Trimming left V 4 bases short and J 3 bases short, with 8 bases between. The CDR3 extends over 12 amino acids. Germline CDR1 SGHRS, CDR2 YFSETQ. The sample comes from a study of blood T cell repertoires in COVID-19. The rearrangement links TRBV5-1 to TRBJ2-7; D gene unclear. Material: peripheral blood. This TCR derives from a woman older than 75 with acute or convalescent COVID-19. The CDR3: CASSVDFYEQYF. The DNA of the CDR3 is TGCGCCAGCAGCGTCGACTTCTACGAGCAGTACTTC.